Given below is one T cell receptor (beta chain) in context. Its specificity is unknown. The authors carried out high-throughput sequencing of TCR beta. They applied it to CD8+ and CD4+ T cells obtained from blood. The multiple sclerosis controls were treatment-naive patients, and their relapsing-remitting disease was stable or active. V was cut by 4 bases and J by 4 bases, with 27 bases left in between. This CDR3 has 19 residues. The germline gives CDR1 MNHNS, CDR2 SASEGT. The data are from a study of CD8 T cells in Susac syndrome. Study-wide findings and caveats: Only a relatively small number of individuals were included in the TCR sequencing and HLA analysis.

An amount of RNA that ranged from about 0.45 to 1 ug was reverse transcribed with random hexamers. Amplification of TCR beta CDR3 by immunoSEQ multiplex PCR spanned 54 Vbeta and 13 Jbeta. TCRdb fed the immunoSEQ multiplex PCR reads into MiXCR, producing one record per CDR3 protein. This sample has about 300,000 distinct CDR3 sequences, with roughly nine tenths found just once. This receptor was obtained from a human donor with multiple sclerosis. Sequencing was performed on CD4+ T cells from PBMCs. This chain uses TRBV6-1 with TRBJ2-3, with D unresolved. The CDR3 reads CASSGLPPLWAGSSDTQYF. The CDR3, as DNA: TGTGCCAGCAGTGGTCTCCCCCCGTTATGGGCAGGATCGTCAGATACGCAGTATTTT.